A selection of T cell receptor beta chains follows, all from one sample in a study of T-cell memory formation after mild COVID-19. Each CDR3 protein gets one entry after TCRdb re-called the 5' RACE reads with MiXCR. The table includes roughly 310,000 distinct CDR3 sequences, about 15% detected once. Material: PBMCs or a T cell subset sorted from them (not recorded which). These receptors were taken from a man between 18 and 29 years old who had mild COVID-19 (a few samples of this study predate the infection). Cell type and time point are not known. CDR3s leave out the opening cysteine and the closing phenylalanine or tryptophan. The D gene is left open where the match is weak.

V gene | CDR3 length | D gene | CDR3 protein
TRBV6-4 | 14 | TRBD1 | ASSDSGGAGANVLT
TRBV5-1 | 13 | . | ASSLRPGMNTEAF
TRBV11-2 | 12 | . | ASSLIGYNQPQH
TRBV20-1 | 11 | . | SAREGWADTQY
TRBV20-1 | 12 | . | SARAWGNRLGYT
TRBV6-5 | 12 | . | ASSAMQANYGYT
TRBV5-6 | 12 | . | ASSLGLGNSPLH
TRBV5-1 | 14 | TRBD2 | ASSLRLAGGPDEQF
TRBV11-2 | 11 | . | ASSLGGGSEQF
TRBV12-3/TRBV12-4 | 12 | TRBD1 | ASSLGTGGSPLH
TRBV7-2 | 12 | TRBD1 | ASSWGSGGNGYT
TRBV7-9 | 14 | . | ASSLVGFSSGNTIY
TRBV7-9 | 15 | . | ASSFPIELQNREKLF
TRBV4-3 | 14 | TRBD1 | ASSPGTANSGTEAF
TRBV20-1 | 9 | . | SARDSSPLH
TRBV10-2 | 13 | TRBD2 | ASRWTSGSTGELF
TRBV10-3 | 10 | . | AITDENNEQF
TRBV7-9 | 11 | . | ASSPHMNQPQH
TRBV6-2/TRBV6-3 | 9 | TRBD1 | ASTTGDEQY
TRBV12-3/TRBV12-4 | 11 | . | ASSLMNTGELF
TRBV5-1 | 11 | . | ASSLDSYNEQF
TRBV19 | 11 | . | ASSRAENTEAF
TRBV10-3 | 13 | . | AISDPPLDLETQY
TRBV7-3 | 12 | . | ASSPTGGYGEAF
TRBV7-9 | 10 | . | ASSLDKETIY
TRBV5-1 | 16 | . | ASSHTQSGALAKNIQY
TRBV29-1 | 12 | . | SVVRSGAGETQY
TRBV20-1 | 13 | . | SARILGGRTDTQY
TRBV14 | 12 | . | ASSLTQGPGELF
TRBV27 | 13 | TRBD1 | ASGPQGRGANVLT
TRBV7-8 | 14 | . | ASSFSPLRGAYEQY
TRBV9 | 14 | TRBD2 | ASSVGRGGLEETQY
TRBV5-5 | 13 | TRBD1 | ASSPWTGRDEKLF